The 30 T cell receptor beta chains below come from one sample, sequenced in a study of blood T cell repertoires in COVID-19. Some clones are missing from TCRdb's copy, which holds only in-frame ones; the method was immunoSEQ multiplex PCR. Among roughly 250,000 clones listed, around 83% were seen once. The sample was peripheral blood. The receptors were sampled from a woman aged 45 to 65 with acute or convalescent COVID-19.

The CDR3 protein is CASRRQGASYGYTF. For the CDR3, the DNA is TGTGCCAGCCGGAGACAGGGGGCATCCTATGGCTACACCTTC. The gene calls are TRBV3-1 (or the pseudogene TRBV3-2) and TRBJ1-2, with TRBD1 matching 10 bases. CDR1 and CDR2 (germline): LGHDT, YNNKEL (reference sequence). The J segment lost 4 bases and the V segment lost 8 bases, leaving 7 bases of the junction unmatched. The CDR3 runs 14 residues.

V usage is TRBV19 and J usage is TRBJ2-6; possible D gene TRBD1, 6 bases. V was clipped by 4 bases and J by 0 bases, with 7 bases between them. CDR3 size: 15 residues. Germline lookup yields CDR1 LNHDA and CDR2 SQIVND (reference sequence). Here the CDR3 reads CASSRDNSGANVLTF. In nucleotides, the CDR3 is TGTGCCAGTAGTAGGGACAACTCTGGGGCCAACGTCCTGACTTTC.

This clone was counted only a few times. The V and J genes are TRBV28 and TRBJ1-2; D unresolved. Germline assignment: CDR1 MDHEN and CDR2 SYDVKM. Trimming left V 7 bases short and J 8 bases short, with 11 bases between. CDR3 length: 11 amino acids. CDR3 bases: TGTGCCAGCAAGGCGGTGGTGGGCTACACCTTC. This encodes CASKAVVGYTF.

The genes are TRBV24-1 and TRBJ2-3, with D possibly matching TRBD2 (6 bases). This CDR3 region has 13 residues. Trimming removed 8 bases at V and 6 bases at J, with 14 bases between. Germline CDR1 is KGHDR and CDR2 is SFDVKD. CDR3 loop: CATMRGGRDTQYF. The DNA of the CDR3 is TGTGCCACCATGAGAGGTGGGAGGGATACGCAGTATTTT.

The chain uses TRBV6-5 and TRBJ1-5; 7 nucleotides match TRBD1. This CDR3 is 14 amino acids long. Germline loops: CDR1 MNHEY, CDR2 SVGAGI. V gave up 5 bases and J gave up 4 bases; unmatched junction bases: 5. Here the CDR3 DNA reads TGTGCCAGCAGTCCAGGGGGTGGGAATCAGCCCCAGCATTTT. This translates into CASSPGGGNQPQHF.

The rearrangement uses TRBV13 and TRBJ2-5; TRBD2 is a possible D gene (6 bases). Trimming stripped 5 bases from V and 8 bases from J, with 12 bases between. The CDR3 length is 12 residues. The germline gives CDR1 PRHDT, CDR2 FYEKMQ (reference sequence). This CDR3 is CASSHGGDTQYF. CDR3 DNA: TGTGCCAGCAGCCACGGAGGGGATACCCAGTACTTC.

V gene TRBV3-1 (or the pseudogene TRBV3-2) combines with J gene TRBJ2-1; TRBD1 matches 8 bases. The CDR3 has 15 amino acids. Germline V gives CDR1 LGHDT, CDR2 YNNKEL (reference sequence). The ends lost 4 bases at V and 4 bases at J; junction bases unmatched: 6. The CDR3 loop is CASSRGTGRYNEQFF. The CDR3 DNA is TGTGCCAGCAGCCGCGGGACAGGCCGTTACAATGAGCAGTTCTTC.

The rearrangement uses TRBV11-2 and TRBJ1-5; D is unresolved. CDR1 and CDR2 (germline): SGHAT, FQNNGV. The CDR3 is 13 residues long. V was pared by 5 bases and J by 9 bases, with 14 bases between. CDR3 region: CASSLSPRSPQHF. The DNA for the CDR3 is TGTGCCAGCAGCCTCTCCCCCAGATCGCCCCAGCATTTT.

This chain uses TRBV25-1 with TRBJ1-1; 8 nucleotides line up with TRBD1. The germline V gene encodes CDR1 MGHDK and CDR2 SYGVNS. CDR3 size: 15 residues. The V segment lost 3 bases and the J segment 0 bases; nucleotides outside the gene matches: 3. CDR3 protein: CASSDTGGLNTEAFF. CDR3 in DNA: TGTGCCAGCAGTGACACAGGGGGGTTGAACACTGAAGCTTTCTTT.

Only a few counts were recorded for this clone. V and J are TRBV20-1 and TRBJ2-3; D is perhaps TRBD1 (5 bases). Germline V gene sequence: CDR1 DFQATT, CDR2 SNEGSKA (reference sequence). This CDR3 contains 15 residues. Between the trimmed V and J ends, which lost 3 bases and 2 bases, there was a span of 15 bases. The CDR3 reads CSASRTGEVTDTQYF. DNA of the CDR3: TGCAGTGCTAGTCGTACAGGCGAGGTCACAGATACGCAGTATTTT.

This clone has a single count. This rearrangement joins TRBV10-1 to TRBJ2-5; 8 bases align to TRBD2. The end of the DNA fits TRBJ2-7 better, so the J call may be wrong. CDR1 and CDR2 from the germline V gene are WNHNN and SYGVQD (reference sequence). The CDR3 has 14 amino acids. The DNA for the CDR3 is TGCGCCACCAGGGCTAACGGGACTAGGAACGAGCAGTACTTC. Amino acids: CATRANGTRNEQYF.

The chain employs TRBV30 and TRBJ2-1, with 7 positions matching TRBD2. The CDR3 runs to 15 residues. V trimming: 2 bases; J trimming: 10 bases; junction bases outside the gene matches: 14. Germline values: CDR1 GTSNPN, CDR2 SVGIG (reference sequence). CDR3 sequence reads: CAWSLGLAVGGEQFF. Here the CDR3 DNA reads TGTGCCTGGAGTCTCGGTCTAGCGGTAGGTGGGGAGCAGTTCTTC. Supplemented by reference TRBV30 and TRBJ2-1, the full variable domain reads SQTIHQWPATLVQPVGSPLSLECTVEGTSNPNLYWYRQAAGRGLQLLFYSVGIGQISSEVPQNLSASRPQDRQFILSSKKLLLSDSGFYLCAWSLGLAVGGEQFFGPGTRLTVL.

This clone has just one count. The gene calls are TRBV7-2 and TRBJ1-5, with TRBD1 matching 8 bases. Germline lookup yields CDR1 SGHTA and CDR2 FQGNSA. CDR3 length equals 14 residues. With V trimmed by 6 bases and J by 6 bases, 7 bases remained unmatched. The CDR3 nucleotides read TGTGCCAGCAGTTACAGGGGGGGTGGTCAGCCCCAGCATTTT. This translates into CASSYRGGGQPQHF.

The count of this clone is one. The V gene is TRBV6-2 or TRBV6-3, the J gene TRBJ2-5; possible D gene TRBD2, 5 bases. Germline assignment: CDR1 MNHEY and CDR2 SVGEGT. This CDR3 is built from 16 residues. Trimming left V 3 bases short and J 0 bases short, with 14 bases between. CDR3 in amino acids: CASSYFPDSYQETQYF. The CDR3 coding sequence is TGTGCCAGCAGTTATTTCCCGGACTCCTACCAAGAGACCCAGTACTTC.

In this sample, this clone turned up once. The chain joins TRBV24-1 to TRBJ1-3; D gene unclear. The V and J ends lost 3 bases and 2 bases respectively, with 16 bases between them. There are 17 residues in the CDR3. Germline assignment: CDR1 KGHDR and CDR2 SFDVKD. CDR3 residues: CATSDTPSTGAGNTIYF. The DNA for the CDR3 is TGTGCCACCAGTGATACCCCTTCTACGGGTGCTGGAAACACCATATATTTT.

This clone was picked up one time. The chain employs TRBV5-1 and TRBJ1-1, with D possibly being TRBD1 (5 bases). V gave up 3 bases and J gave up 4 bases, with 10 bases separating them. CDR1 is SGHRS, CDR2 YFSETQ, per germline. The CDR3 is made up of 13 amino acids. The CDR3 here is CASSSHDSTEAFF. The CDR3 coding sequence is TGCGCCAGCAGCTCCCACGACAGCACTGAAGCTTTCTTT.

The rearrangement links TRBV7-6 to TRBJ1-4, with 11 bases fitting TRBD1. V was clipped by 5 bases and J by 4 bases; unmatched bases: 3. This CDR3 is 15 amino acids long. Germline CDR1 is SGHVS and CDR2 is FNYEAQ. The CDR3 sequence: CASSIGTGGNEKLFF. CDR3 DNA sequence: TGTGCCAGCAGCATTGGGACAGGGGGTAATGAAAAACTGTTTTTT.

This chain links TRBV3-1 (or the pseudogene TRBV3-2) with TRBJ1-1; D is ambiguous. CDR1 and CDR2 (germline): LGHDT, YNNKEL (reference sequence). CDR3 length equals 14 residues. V was trimmed by 4 bases and J by 5 bases, leaving 14 bases between them. The CDR3 loop reads CASSPPGRGTEAFF. The CDR3 nucleotides are TGTGCCAGCAGCCCCCCAGGCCGGGGAACTGAAGCTTTCTTT.

This rearrangement joins TRBV27 to TRBJ2-7; a possible D gene is TRBD2 (6 bases). CDR3 size: 15 residues. Trimming removed 3 bases at V and 1 base at J, with 13 bases between. Germline V CDR1 and CDR2: MNHEY, SMNVEV (reference sequence). CDR3 coding DNA: TGTGCCAGCAGTTTTAGTCGGGGGACTTCCTACGAGCAGTACTTC. It yields the protein CASSFSRGTSYEQYF.

This chain connects TRBV11-2 to TRBJ2-7, with TRBD2 as a possible D gene (6 bases). The CDR3 sequence is 16 residues long. V dropped 5 bases and J dropped 4 bases, with 21 bases sitting between them. Per germline, CDR1 SGHAT and CDR2 FQNNGV. The CDR3 DNA sequence: TGTGCCAGCAGCACCCTCCGATGGAGGGCCATATACGAGCAGTACTTC. It specifies CASSTLRWRAIYEQYF.

The chain joins TRBV7-9 to TRBJ2-1, with TRBD2 identical over 9 bases. CDR1 and CDR2 (germline): SEHNR, FQNEAQ (reference sequence). This CDR3 spans 18 amino acids. After removal of 1 base from V and 3 bases from J, the junction contained 10 bases not matched to a gene. The CDR3 nucleotides read TGTGCCAGCAGCTTAGTTCGGTTTACTAGCGGGTACTACAATGAGCAGTTCTTC. This gives the protein CASSLVRFTSGYYNEQFF.

This chain links TRBV19 with TRBJ1-2; 8 bases line up with TRBD1. Trimming cost V 1 base and J 6 bases; bases outside gene matches: 7. From germline, CDR1 is LNHDA and CDR2 SQIVND (reference sequence). The length of the CDR3 is 15 residues. The CDR3, as DNA: TGTGCCAGTAGTATAGGTCGGACAGGGATGGATGGCTACACCTTC. Protein sequence: CASSIGRTGMDGYTF.

This chain uses TRBV11-3 with TRBJ2-1; 15 nucleotides align to TRBD2. In germline, CDR1 is SGHNT, CDR2 YENEEA. The CDR3 is 16 residues long. The ends lost 1 base at V and 8 bases at J; junction bases unmatched: 3. The CDR3 DNA follows: TGTGCCAGCAGCTTAGGGGGACTAGCGGGAGGCTATGAGCAGTTCTTC. Its translation is CASSLGGLAGGYEQFF.

The rearrangement uses TRBV5-1 and TRBJ2-2; D is uncertain. CDR1 SGHRS and CDR2 YFSETQ come from the germline V gene. The CDR3 runs 15 residues. The germline V and J ends were trimmed by 0 bases and 0 bases, with 6 bases remaining between them. The CDR3 DNA reads TGCGCCAGCAGCTTGGACAGTGCGAACACCGGGGAGCTGTTTTTT. It is translated as CASSLDSANTGELFF.

The chain joins TRBV27 to TRBJ1-1; 7 bases match TRBD1. Germline V gene data show CDR1 as MNHEY and CDR2 as SMNVEV (reference sequence). The CDR3 has 12 residues. The ends lost 7 bases at V and 4 bases at J; junction bases unmatched: 3. CDR3 bases: TGTGCCAGCAAGACAGGGCGCACTGAAGCTTTCTTT. This gives the protein CASKTGRTEAFF.

The chain recombines TRBV24-1 with TRBJ1-5; 7 bases fit TRBD1. CDR1 KGHDR and CDR2 SFDVKD come from the germline V gene. The V and J ends lost 4 bases and 2 bases, in that order; junction bases with no gene match: 4. The length of the CDR3 is 15 residues. CDR3 DNA sequence: TGTGCCACCAGTGACCAGGGGGGCCGCAATCAGCCCCAGCATTTT. Translation: CATSDQGGRNQPQHF.

In this sample, this clone turned up a few times. This sequence joins TRBV30 and TRBJ1-6; no clear D gene. CDR1 and CDR2 (germline): GTSNPN, SVGIG (reference sequence). The CDR3 contains 13 residues. Trimming shortened V by 4 bases and J by 7 bases, and 11 bases separated the two germline ends. In nucleotides, the CDR3 is TGTGCCTGGAACCCGACGGAGAATTCACCCCTCCACTTT. Translating gives CAWNPTENSPLHF.

This clone has more than one count but fewer than ten. This chain uses TRBV4-2 with TRBJ2-7; 8 nucleotides align to TRBD2. CDR1 and CDR2 from the germline V gene are LGHNA and YNFKEQ. CDR3 length: 16 residues. The ends lost 3 bases at V and 4 bases at J; junction bases unmatched: 11. CDR3 nucleotides: TGTGCCAGCAGCCAGGACACTAGCGGAAACGTATACGAGCAGTACTTC. This gives the protein CASSQDTSGNVYEQYF.

This chain connects TRBV3-1 (or the pseudogene TRBV3-2) to TRBJ1-2; D not certain. V lost 3 bases and J lost 7, with 9 bases in between. In germline, CDR1 is LGHDT, CDR2 YNNKEL (reference sequence). The CDR3 is made up of 12 amino acids. The CDR3 region has the DNA TGTGCCAGCAGCCAGGCGGGTTTTGGCTACACCTTC. Translating it yields CASSQAGFGYTF.

The chain has TRBV19 and TRBJ1-4; D is uncertain. Germline assignment: CDR1 LNHDA and CDR2 SQIVND (reference sequence). V dropped 3 bases and J dropped 2 bases, with 10 bases sitting between them. The CDR3 is 15 amino acids. The CDR3 DNA sequence: TGTGCCAGTAGTATTTCTGGGCGCACTAATGAAAAACTGTTTTTT. Amino acids: CASSISGRTNEKLFF.